A selection of T cell receptor beta chains follows, all from one sample in a study of control samples from healthy donors and cancer patients. Sequencing used immunoSEQ multiplex PCR; TCRdb keeps in-frame clones, though not all of them. This sample has about 170,000 clones, with 93% found just once. Sequenced sample: blood. Receptors were obtained from a woman aged 55-70 years in good health. CDR3s include the opening cysteine and the closing phenylalanine or tryptophan. The D gene is left open where the match is weak. Size tells how often a clone was seen (once, few, many) or the class of an expanded clone, and some rows leave it out.

D | V | size | CDR3
TRBD1 | TRBV9 | - | CASSRLRDREKKLFF
TRBD2 | TRBV4-3 | - | CASRLRLATDTQYF
- | TRBV30 | - | CAWNRLNEKLFF
- | TRBV11-2 | - | CASSLTAGDTEAFF
- | TRBV5-6 | once | CASSSPRGESPLHF
- | TRBV3-1/TRBV3-2 | - | CASSPYRTGSYNEQFF
- | TRBV15 | once | CATSRAAAYNEQFF
- | TRBV7-8 | - | CASSPTRGAPKTEAFF
TRBD2 | TRBV4-2 | - | CASSQSGGKNTGELFF
- | TRBV7-9 | - | CASSSRQGGSTQYF
TRBD1 | TRBV19 | - | CASRLTGTGNTIYF
TRBD2 | TRBV7-9 | - | CASSDLAGVSSYEQYF
TRBD1 | TRBV25-1 | - | CASSESRGDSFTNEKLFF
- | TRBV29-1 | - | CSASGRPEAFF
- | TRBV7-2 | - | CASILTGTDTQYF
TRBD2 | TRBV19 | - | CASSNGLAGNQETQYF
TRBD2 | TRBV6-4 | - | CASTGGSTDTQYF
- | TRBV24-1 | - | CATSVDPSTDTQYF
TRBD1 | TRBV7-2 | - | CASSLGTGHLNYGYTF
TRBD2 | TRBV9 | - | CASSPGLAGAVTDTQYF
TRBD2 | TRBV2 | - | CASSDRGLSGGYQETQYF
TRBD2 | TRBV9 | - | CASSVGGGRDNEQFF
TRBD1 | TRBV6-5 | - | CASIGDSPQGYGYTF
TRBD1 | TRBV7-9 | - | CASSIGQGNYNSPLHF
TRBD1 | TRBV6-5 | - | CASSWDRHNYGYTF
TRBD1 | TRBV4-1 | once | CASSQTDRGRGSGSEQFF
TRBD1 | TRBV11-3 | once | CASSLTTGTEAFF
- | TRBV28 | once | CASSGGTSSYNSPLHF
- | TRBV5-1 | once | CASSLVYNSGNTIYF
- | TRBV19 | - | CASSMLQGKDQPQHF
- | TRBV4-1 | - | CASSQERLTGIFTPLNYGYTF
- | TRBV18 | - | CASSPRSGDGYTF
TRBD1 | TRBV28 | - | CASGLSTGVGYQPQHF
- | TRBV6-5 | - | CASSYSRLAGEETQYF
TRBD1 | TRBV9 | - | CASSSGQANYGYTF
- | TRBV9 | - | CASSVGLDARDTQYF
- | TRBV6-5 | - | CASSYSGFRGGEKLFF
- | TRBV6-5 | - | CASRTEGLSSYEQYF
- | TRBV14 | - | CASSRIESNREEQYF
TRBD1 | TRBV10-3 | - | CAISGQQAYEQYF
TRBD2 | TRBV5-1 | once | CASTQSGAGGKETQYF
- | TRBV7-6 | - | CASSRDSTDTQYF
TRBD1 | TRBV9 | - | CASSMGQGTHEQFF
- | TRBV10-3 | - | CAISESAMGADTQYF
- | TRBV4-3 | - | CASSQGDPGSGNTIYF
- | TRBV19 | - | CASSPRQGRNGYTF
- | TRBV29-1 | - | CSGSLGTLYEQYF
- | TRBV10-1 | - | CAPHGRTTYNSPLHF
- | TRBV19 | - | CASSMGREEDQPQHF
TRBD1 | TRBV7-8 | - | CASSRIQGEISPQHF
TRBD1 | TRBV15 | - | CATSRDRPSTDTQYF